The T cell receptor beta chain under discussion was sequenced for a study of cytomegalovirus exposure and HLA in healthy donors. The CDR3 contains 13 residues. The V end was cut by 3 bases, the J end by 6 bases, with 11 bases between. Germline V gene data show CDR1 as SGDLS and CDR2 as YYNGEE. Points on this clone: Its target is not known.

It was with 60 Vbeta and 13 Jbeta primers that the PCR ran. Measured with immunoSEQ multiplex PCR; TCRdb has only the in-frame clones, and not every one. Of 150,000 to 200,000 clones in the sample, roughly 90% were seen once. Study results and limitations: A link between a missense DCLRE1C variant and TCR beta V- and J-gene trimming emerged from a later analysis. It was only CMV serostatus that was available as immune exposure information. Earlier analysis found most TCR beta V segments productive about 87% or about 30% of the time.

Samples came from healthy bone marrow donors. Sequencing was carried out using PBMCs. The clonotype was recovered from a girl younger than two in good health and CMV-seronegative. The rearrangement uses TRBV9 and TRBJ2-3; D unresolved. Written as DNA, the CDR3 is TGTGCCAGCAGCGGAGATCCCGAGGATACGCAGTATTTT. Translating gives CASSGDPEDTQYF. Looking up the rest from reference TRBV9 and TRBJ2-3 gives the full variable domain: DSGVTQTPKHLITATGQRVTLRCSPRSGDLSVYWYQQSLDQGLQFLIQYYNGEERAKGNILERFSAQQFPDLHSELNLSSLELGDSALYFCASSGDPEDTQYFGPGTRLTVL.